The 22 T cell receptor beta chains reported below all come from one sample, sequenced in a study of blood T cell repertoires in COVID-19. Method: immunoSEQ multiplex PCR; TCRdb's copy keeps in-frame clones and lacks some. The table has some 70,000 clones, around 88% seen once. The sequenced material came from peripheral blood. The receptors were gathered from a woman in her 70s with acute or convalescent COVID-19.

Only one count was recorded for this clone. This chain links TRBV5-4 with TRBJ1-3; 7 nucleotides match TRBD1. Per the germline V gene, CDR1 is SGHNT and CDR2 is YYREEE (reference sequence). This CDR3 has 12 amino acids. The ends lost 4 bases at V and 16 bases at J; junction bases unmatched: 11. CDR3 nucleotides: TGTGCCAGCAGCCCCCGGACAGGCCCCGTGTATTTT. It yields the protein CASSPRTGPVYF.

J is TRBJ1-5 and V is TRBV19, with D perhaps TRBD1 (6 bases). Trimming removed 3 bases from V and 3 bases from J, with 12 bases in between. The CDR3 length is 15 residues. Germline CDR1 is LNHDA and CDR2 is SQIVND (reference sequence). This chain's CDR3 is CASSIFRGPNQPQHF. The CDR3 DNA reads TGTGCCAGTAGTATCTTCAGGGGACCCAATCAGCCCCAGCATTTT.

This clone is a singleton in its sample. The genes are TRBV7-9 and TRBJ2-7, with 10 bases matching TRBD1. V lost 3 bases, J lost 6 bases, and 8 bases stayed unmatched. The CDR3 extends over 15 amino acids. The germline gives CDR1 SEHNR, CDR2 FQNEAQ (reference sequence). The DNA of the CDR3 is TGTGCCAGCAGCTTTTTCCGGGACAGGGGAAGCGAGCAGTACTTC. It is translated as CASSFFRDRGSEQYF.

This clone was recorded a few times. The chain recombines TRBV29-1 with TRBJ2-5; the D gene is possibly TRBD1 (6 bases). Germline V gene data show CDR1 as SQVTM and CDR2 as ANQGSEA. This CDR3 region has 12 residues. V lost 5 bases and J lost 5, with 12 bases in between. The CDR3 bases are TGCAGCGTTAATCAGGGGCGTGAGACCCAGTACTTC. Translated, it gives CSVNQGRETQYF.

Only one count was recorded for this clone. One junction end disagrees with the germline gene, perhaps due to a read error. The chain uses TRBV11-2 and TRBJ1-2; perhaps TRBD1 as D (5 bases). The CDR3 consists of 12 residues. Germline V lookup: CDR1 SGHAT, CDR2 FQNNGV. CDR3 DNA sequence: TGTGCCAGCAGCTTAGCGGCAAGTCCCAGGGTTTTC. Protein sequence: CASSLAASPRVF.

The gene calls are TRBV6-6 and TRBJ1-5; possible D gene TRBD1, 5 bases. The CDR3 consists of 15 residues. Per germline, CDR1 MNHNY and CDR2 SVGAGI (reference sequence). Trimming took 2 bases from V and 3 from J, leaving 11 bases between them. CDR3 region: CASSYPGFNNQPQHF. CDR3 nucleotides: TGTGCCAGCAGTTACCCAGGGTTTAACAATCAGCCCCAGCATTTT.

This clone was detected once. J is TRBJ1-1 and V is TRBV27, with TRBD1 matching over 7 bases. V shed 8 bases and J 0 bases; nucleotides not matched to a gene: 12. Germline lookup yields CDR1 MNHEY and CDR2 SMNVEV (reference sequence). The CDR3 is 16 residues long. The CDR3 DNA follows: TGTGCCAGCTTAAAACTTAGGGACAGCTTGAACACTGAAGCTTTCTTT. Its protein product is CASLKLRDSLNTEAFF.

The CDR3 region has the DNA TGTGCCAGCAGTTACTCGTGGTCGGGGGTTTACGAGCAGTACTTC. Translation: CASSYSWSGVYEQYF. This sequence joins TRBV6-5 and TRBJ2-7; weak D call: TRBD2 (6 bases). The CDR3 is 15 residues long. Germline V gives CDR1 MNHEY, CDR2 SVGAGI. With 0 bases removed from V and 4 bases from J, the gap between germline ends came to 13 bases.

The chain links TRBV18 to TRBJ1-4, with D possibly matching TRBD1 (5 bases). Per germline, CDR1 KGHSH and CDR2 LQKENI. The germline V and J ends were trimmed by 3 bases and 14 bases, with 13 bases remaining between them. The CDR3 totals 12 residues. The CDR3 DNA reads as TGTGCCAGCTCACCGGACTCGGAGGGGCTGTTTTTT. Amino acids: CASSPDSEGLFF.

The chain combines TRBV30 with TRBJ2-3; TRBD2 matches at 11 bases. From germline, CDR1 is GTSNPN and CDR2 SVGIG (reference sequence). The CDR3 sequence is 13 residues long. V lost 4 bases, J lost 4 bases, and 1 base stayed unmatched. CDR3 in amino acids: CAWTSGRSDTQYF. The CDR3 DNA follows: TGTGCCTGGACTAGCGGGAGGTCAGATACGCAGTATTTT.

This chain uses TRBV29-1 with TRBJ1-4; D gene ambiguous. V was clipped by 5 bases and J by 6 bases, with 10 bases between them. The CDR3 sequence is 12 residues long. Germline V gives CDR1 SQVTM, CDR2 ANQGSEA. CDR3 coding DNA: TGCAGCGTTTCTGCCCGGGATGAAAAACTGTTTTTT. This gives the protein CSVSARDEKLFF. The variable domain in full, with the rest retrieved from reference TRBV29-1 and TRBJ1-4, is SAVISQKPSRDICQRGTSLTIQCQVDSQVTMMFWYRQQPGQSLTLIATANQGSEATYESGFVIDKFPISRPNLTFSTLTVSNMSPEDSSIYLCSVSARDEKLFFGSGTQLSVL.

This clone was recorded a few times. V and J are TRBV6-6 and TRBJ2-1; D is unclear. The CDR3 loop spans 12 amino acids. V was trimmed by 2 bases and J by 12 bases, leaving 11 bases between them. CDR1 MNHNY and CDR2 SVGAGI come from the germline V gene (reference sequence). In DNA form, the CDR3 reads TGTGCCAGCAGTTACGGTAAATCGAGGCAGTTCTTC. This codes for CASSYGKSRQFF.

V is TRBV28 and J is TRBJ1-4, with 8 bases identical to TRBD1. The CDR3 length is 16 residues. V was pared by 6 bases and J by 3 bases, with 9 bases of the junction left unmatched. The germline gives CDR1 MDHEN, CDR2 SYDVKM. The CDR3 is CASRLVQGDPNEKLFF. The CDR3 DNA sequence: TGTGCCAGCAGATTAGTACAGGGGGACCCTAATGAAAAACTGTTTTTT.

The J gene is TRBJ1-5, the V gene TRBV11-1, with 9 bases matching TRBD1. CDR3 length: 16 amino acids. The trim removed 3 bases at V and 4 bases at J, leaving 7 bases unmatched. Germline assignment: CDR1 SGHAT and CDR2 FQDESV (reference sequence). The CDR3 spells CASSFWGQGLNQPQHF. The CDR3 nucleotides are TGTGCCAGCAGCTTTTGGGGACAGGGTTTGAATCAGCCCCAGCATTTT.

The chain is built from TRBV28 and TRBJ2-1; D possibly corresponds to TRBD2 (5 bases). Germline V gene data show CDR1 as MDHEN and CDR2 as SYDVKM. The ends were cut back, 1 base at V and 12 bases at J, with 16 bases in the middle. The CDR3 contains 14 residues. The CDR3 loop is CASSLSVLGKRQFF. The CDR3 coding sequence is TGTGCCAGCAGTTTATCCGTACTCGGGAAGCGGCAGTTCTTC.

A remark on this clone: One junction end does not reproduce the germline sequence, and a read error may be involved. The chain employs TRBV6-5 and TRBJ2-5; tentatively, D is TRBD1 (6 bases). This CDR3 spans 15 amino acids. Germline CDR1 MNHEY, CDR2 SVGAGI. The CDR3 is CASRYSPRGVETQYF. The CDR3 DNA sequence: TGTGCCAGCAGGTACTCACCCAGGGGCGTCGAGACCCAGTACTTC.

This clone was observed a few times. Relative to the germline gene, one junction end is altered; a read error may explain this. The rearrangement joins TRBV29-1 to TRBJ1-1, with 9 bases identical to TRBD1. The CDR3 has 14 amino acids. Germline CDR1 and CDR2: SQVTM and ANQGSEA. The CDR3 region is CSVGGTGNPTGAFF. CDR3 nucleotides: TGCAGCGTTGGGGGGACAGGGAACCCGACTGGAGCTTTCTTT. Together with reference TRBV29-1 and TRBJ1-1, the CDR3 gives the full variable domain: SAVISQKPSRDICQRGTSLTIQCQVDSQVTMMFWYRQQPGQSLTLIATANQGSEATYESGFVIDKFPISRPNLTFSTLTVSNMSPEDSSIYLCSVGGTGNPTGAFFGQGTRLTVV.

The rearrangement uses TRBV28 and TRBJ2-1; 9 bases are shared with TRBD2. The CDR3 contains 15 residues. CDR1 MDHEN and CDR2 SYDVKM come from the germline V gene. The junction had 7 bases not matched to a gene; V was cut back by 3 bases and J by 7 bases. Here the CDR3 DNA reads TGTGCCAGCAGTTTCTTAGCGGGGGCGTGGAATGAGCAGTTCTTC. This sequence encodes CASSFLAGAWNEQFF.

This clone was picked up one time. The gene calls are TRBV19 and TRBJ1-5, with D possibly TRBD1 on 6 matching bases. Germline V gene lookup returns CDR1 LNHDA and CDR2 SQIVND (reference sequence). The CDR3 totals 14 residues. Trimming cost V 4 bases and J 7 bases, with 14 bases left between them. As DNA, the CDR3 is TGTGCCAGTAGTACTCACCAGGGGAACCAGCCCCAGCATTTT. Amino acids: CASSTHQGNQPQHF.

The rearrangement links TRBV15 to TRBJ2-7; the match to TRBD1 covers 10 bases. The CDR3 covers 14 residues. Trimming cost V 4 bases and J 3 bases; bases outside gene matches: 3. Germline lookup yields CDR1 LNHNV and CDR2 YYDKDF (reference sequence). CDR3 nucleotides: TGTGCCACCAGCATGGACAGGGGGTACTACGAGCAGTACTTC. This encodes CATSMDRGYYEQYF.

This chain uses TRBV5-1 with TRBJ1-1; 7 bases agree with TRBD1. The CDR3 has 14 amino acids. J gave up 3 bases and V 2 bases, and 4 bases lay outside the gene matches. Germline loops: CDR1 SGHRS, CDR2 YFSETQ. CDR3 in DNA: TGCGCCAGCAGCTTTACAGGGGAGTACACTGAAGCTTTCTTT. It encodes CASSFTGEYTEAFF. Looking up the rest from reference TRBV5-1 and TRBJ1-1 gives the full variable domain: KAGVTQTPRYLIKTRGQQVTLSCSPISGHRSVSWYQQTPGQGLQFLFEYFSETQRNKGNFPGRFSGRQFSNSRSEMNVSTLELGDSALYLCASSFTGEYTEAFFGQGTRLTVV.

This clone was detected only once. The V and J genes are TRBV5-1 and TRBJ2-3; D is undetermined. CDR1 SGHRS and CDR2 YFSETQ come from the germline V gene. The CDR3 extends over 12 amino acids. V was shortened by 4 bases and J by 4 bases, with 7 bases between the two germline ends. The CDR3 here is CASSHFADTQYF. Written as DNA, the CDR3 is TGCGCCAGCAGCCATTTTGCAGATACGCAGTATTTT.